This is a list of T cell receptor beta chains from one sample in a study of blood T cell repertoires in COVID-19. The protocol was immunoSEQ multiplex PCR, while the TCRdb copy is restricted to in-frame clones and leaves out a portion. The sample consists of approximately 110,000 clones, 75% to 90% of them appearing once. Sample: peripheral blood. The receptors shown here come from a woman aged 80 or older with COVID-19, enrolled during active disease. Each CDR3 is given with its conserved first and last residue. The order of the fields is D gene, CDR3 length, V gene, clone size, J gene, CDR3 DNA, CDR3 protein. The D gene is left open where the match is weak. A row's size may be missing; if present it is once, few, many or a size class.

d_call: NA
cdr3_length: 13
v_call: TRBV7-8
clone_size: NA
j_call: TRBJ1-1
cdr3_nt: TGTGCCAGCAGCGTGCGCCGCGTCACTGAAGCTTTCTTT
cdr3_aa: CASSVRRVTEAFF

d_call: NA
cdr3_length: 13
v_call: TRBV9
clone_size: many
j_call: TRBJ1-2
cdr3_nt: TGTGCCAGCAGCACGACAGAGGAAGGTGGCTACACCTTC
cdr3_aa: CASSTTEEGGYTF

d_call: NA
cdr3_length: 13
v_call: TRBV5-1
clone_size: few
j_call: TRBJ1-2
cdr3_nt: TGCGCCAGCAGCGCGAGTAGCAGCTATGGCTACACCTTC
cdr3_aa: CASSASSSYGYTF

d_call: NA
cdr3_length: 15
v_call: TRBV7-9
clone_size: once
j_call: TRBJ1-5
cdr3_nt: TGTGCCAGCAGCGACCCGGGACACCCCAATCAGCCCCAGCATTTT
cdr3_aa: CASSDPGHPNQPQHF

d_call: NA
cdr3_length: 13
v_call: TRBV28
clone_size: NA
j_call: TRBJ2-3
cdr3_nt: TGTGCCAGCAGTTTAGGTGGCTCAGATACGCAGTATTTT
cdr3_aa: CASSLGGSDTQYF

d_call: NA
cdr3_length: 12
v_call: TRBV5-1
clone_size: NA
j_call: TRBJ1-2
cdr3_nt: TGCGCCAGCAGCGGGGCAACCTATGGCTACACCTTC
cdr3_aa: CASSGATYGYTF

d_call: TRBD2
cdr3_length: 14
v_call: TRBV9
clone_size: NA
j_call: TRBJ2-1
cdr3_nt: TGTGCCAGCAGCATATTGGGAGGGAGCGATGAGCAGTTCTTC
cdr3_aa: CASSILGGSDEQFF

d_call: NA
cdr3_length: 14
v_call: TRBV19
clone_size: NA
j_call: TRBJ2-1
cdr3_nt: TGTGCCAGTAGTTATCAGGGGACCTACAATGAGCAGTTCTTC
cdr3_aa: CASSYQGTYNEQFF

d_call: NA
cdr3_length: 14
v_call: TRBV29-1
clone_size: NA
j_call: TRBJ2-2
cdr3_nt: TGCAGCGTCAAACACAGCTCGGGGACCGGGGAGCTGTTTTTT
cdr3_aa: CSVKHSSGTGELFF

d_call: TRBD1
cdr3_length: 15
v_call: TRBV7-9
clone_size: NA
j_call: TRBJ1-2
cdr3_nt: TGTGCCAGCAGCCGAATTGGGACAGGGTGGTTTGGCTACACCTTC
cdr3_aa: CASSRIGTGWFGYTF